The next 2 T cell receptor beta chains were all read from a single sample in a study of a mutant IDH1 vaccine in newly diagnosed glioma. Time point indicated: week 35, safety follow-up. Mutant IDH1 20-mer peptide, at 300 ug, made up each vaccine dose, with topical imiquimod. Libraries were prepared by immunoSEQ multiplex PCR; TCRdb keeps only in-frame clonotypes and omits some of them. The data contain around 69,000 clones, approximately 86% of them singletons. These receptors have no identified antigens. The sample in question was PBMCs, obtained from a glioma patient whose treatment included an IDH1 peptide vaccine. The receptors were gathered from a man aged 25 to 40 with glioma.

J is TRBJ1-1 and V is TRBV5-4; D perhaps matches TRBD1 (5 bases). The CDR3 runs to 14 residues. Germline lookup yields CDR1 SGHNT and CDR2 YYREEE (reference sequence). Between the trimmed V and J ends, which lost 2 bases and 4 bases, there was a span of 12 bases. The DNA of the CDR3 is TGTGCCAGCAGCTTTTTCCAGCAGGGCACTGAAGCTTTCTTT. It encodes CASSFFQQGTEAFF. Filled out from reference TRBV5-4 and TRBJ1-1, the complete variable domain reads ETGVTQSPTHLIKTRGQQVTLRCSSQSGHNTVSWYQQALGQGPQFIFQYYREEENGRGNFPPRFSGLQFPNYSSELNVNALELDDSALYLCASSFFQQGTEAFFGQGTRLTVV.

This clone was seen once. The V and J genes are TRBV7-8 and TRBJ2-7; D gene ambiguous. V gave up 0 bases and J gave up 6 bases, with 6 bases separating them. CDR1 SGHVS and CDR2 FQNEAQ come from the germline V gene. The CDR3 spans 12 residues. The CDR3 coding sequence is TGTGCCAGCAGCTTAGCACTTTCCGAGCAGTACTTC. This sequence encodes CASSLALSEQYF.